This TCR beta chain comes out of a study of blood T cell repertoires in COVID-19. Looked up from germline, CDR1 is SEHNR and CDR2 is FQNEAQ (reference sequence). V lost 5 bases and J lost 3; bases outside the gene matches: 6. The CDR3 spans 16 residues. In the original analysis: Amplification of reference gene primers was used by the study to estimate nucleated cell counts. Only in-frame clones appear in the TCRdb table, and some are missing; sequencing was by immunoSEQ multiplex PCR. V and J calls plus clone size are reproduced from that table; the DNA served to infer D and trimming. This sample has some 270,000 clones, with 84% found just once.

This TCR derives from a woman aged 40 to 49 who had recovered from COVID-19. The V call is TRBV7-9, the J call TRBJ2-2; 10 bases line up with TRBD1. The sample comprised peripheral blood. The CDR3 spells CASSPRQGADTGELFF. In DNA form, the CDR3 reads TGTGCCAGCAGCCCTCGACAGGGGGCCGACACCGGGGAGCTGTTTTTT.